These T cell receptor beta chains were read from a single sample in a study of cytomegalovirus exposure and HLA in healthy donors. This table comes from immunoSEQ multiplex PCR, and its TCRdb copy is limited to in-frame clones, with some not included. The sample contains about 160,000 clones, roughly nine tenths of which appear only once. The sample comprised PBMCs. The receptors come from a woman aged 25 to 39 in good health and CMV-seronegative. The CDR3 runs from the conserved cysteine through the conserved F or W. D genes are given only for firm matches. The size field is filled for only some rows; it gives once, few, many or a size class.

v_gene	d_gene	abundance	j_gene	CDR3nt	CDR3aa
TRBV7-2	TRBD1	.	TRBJ1-4	TGTGCCAGCAGCCGGGACAGGAGAGAAAAACTGTTTTTT	CASSRDRREKLFF
TRBV7-9	.	.	TRBJ1-2	TGTGCCAGCAGCTCGGGCAGGGAGGACTACACCTTC	CASSSGREDYTF
TRBV18	.	.	TRBJ2-3	TGTGCCAGCTCACCAGGAGCCAGTTCTAGCACAGATACGCAGTATTTT	CASSPGASSSTDTQYF
TRBV2	TRBD1	few	TRBJ2-2	TGTGCCAGCAGTATAAACAGGGGTTCCGGGGAGCTGTTTTTT	CASSINRGSGELFF
TRBV5-1	.	.	TRBJ2-1	TGCGCCAGCAGCCCACTACCAGAGGGAGAGCAGTTCTTC	CASSPLPEGEQFF
TRBV5-6	.	.	TRBJ1-3	TGTGCCAGCAACTCGGGCCGGGCGCTTGGAAACACCATATATTTT	CASNSGRALGNTIYF
TRBV4-3	TRBD1	.	TRBJ1-1	TGCGCCAGCAGCCAGGACAGGGGAAACACTGAAGCTTTCTTT	CASSQDRGNTEAFF
TRBV9	.	.	TRBJ2-2	TGTGCCAGCAGCGTAACCCCATCCGGGGAGCTGTTTTTT	CASSVTPSGELFF
TRBV5-6	TRBD1	.	TRBJ1-4	TGTGCCAGCAGCTACCTCACAGGGGCTACAACTAATGAAAAACTGTTTTTT	CASSYLTGATTNEKLFF
TRBV9	TRBD2	.	TRBJ2-2	TGTGCCAGCAGCGCCGGGGGGAGCGGGGAGCTGTTTTTT	CASSAGGSGELFF
TRBV9	TRBD1	.	TRBJ2-2	TGTGCCAGCAGCGCCCCCGGGACAGGGAACACCGGGGAGCTGTTTTTT	CASSAPGTGNTGELFF
TRBV5-1	.	.	TRBJ2-4	TGCGCCAGCAGCTTGGTGCCTGGAGCCAAAAACATTCAGTACTTC	CASSLVPGAKNIQYF
TRBV27	TRBD1	.	TRBJ2-7	TGTGCCAGCAGTCACTCCCCAGGACAGGGTCTGGGCGAGCAGTACTTC	CASSHSPGQGLGEQYF
TRBV7-6	TRBD1	.	TRBJ2-5	TGTGCCAGCAGCTTAACGGGACAGGGTAGCCAAGAGACCCAGTACTTC	CASSLTGQGSQETQYF
TRBV5-1	TRBD1	once	TRBJ1-1	TGCGCCAGCAGCCCTGAAACAGGGGGGTTGAGCACTGAAGCTTTCTTT	CASSPETGGLSTEAFF
TRBV2	.	.	TRBJ2-7	TGTGCCAGCACCCTACCCGGGGGCTACGAGCAGTACTTC	CASTLPGGYEQYF
TRBV5-6	.	.	TRBJ1-1	TGTGCCAGCATACGAATCGGTTCTGGGACTGAAGCTTTCTTT	CASIRIGSGTEAFF
TRBV27	TRBD2	.	TRBJ2-3	TGTGCCAGCAGTTTAGAAGGGACTATCACAGATACGCAGTATTTT	CASSLEGTITDTQYF
TRBV25-1	.	.	TRBJ2-5	TGTGCCAGCAGTGACACCCGAAAGGGGGAGACCCAGTACTTC	CASSDTRKGETQYF
TRBV9	.	.	TRBJ2-2	TGTGCCAGCAGCGTTCAGACGGGACACCCGAACACCGGGGAGCTGTTTTTT	CASSVQTGHPNTGELFF
TRBV19	TRBD2	many	TRBJ2-2	TGTGCCAGTAGTGATCGGGGGGGCTTCACCGGGGAGCTGTTTTTT	CASSDRGGFTGELFF
TRBV5-1	TRBD1	.	TRBJ2-5	TGCGCCAGCAGCTCGACCGGGACAGGGAAGGAGACCCAGTACTTC	CASSSTGTGKETQYF
TRBV28	TRBD1	.	TRBJ1-5	TGTGCCAGCAGGTACTCCGGGACAGGGGGAGGAGTAGCCGTGGGGAGCAATCAGCCCCAGCATTTT	CASRYSGTGGGVAVGSNQPQHF
TRBV14	TRBD2	.	TRBJ2-1	TGTGCCAGCAGCCCTAGCGGGAGATTTGGCAATGAGCAGTTCTTC	CASSPSGRFGNEQFF
TRBV6-1	.	.	TRBJ2-7	TGTGCCAGCAGGCCGGGACACCCGTACGAGCAGTACTTC	CASRPGHPYEQYF
TRBV7-6	.	once	TRBJ1-2	TGTGCCAGCAGCTTAGGAGGGGGGGCAGCGGGAGGCTACACCTTC	CASSLGGGAAGGYTF
TRBV6-5	TRBD1	once	TRBJ2-6	TGTGCCAGCAACACAGGGGGTGGCAACGTCCTGACTTTC	CASNTGGGNVLTF
TRBV28	.	.	TRBJ2-2	TGTGCCAGCACCCCTCACGGGAGTAATGCCGGGGAGCTGTTTTTT	CASTPHGSNAGELFF
TRBV7-9	TRBD1	.	TRBJ1-2	TGTGCCAGCAGCTCATTCGACGACAGGGTCAAAGGCTACACCTTC	CASSSFDDRVKGYTF
TRBV29-1	TRBD1	few	TRBJ2-7	TGCAGCGCCCGCGGGACAGGGAGCTCCTACGAGCAGTACTTC	CSARGTGSSYEQYF
TRBV10-3	.	.	TRBJ2-7	TGTGCCATCAGTGAAGGGACGGAAAGCTCCTACGAGCAGTACTTC	CAISEGTESSYEQYF
TRBV10-3	TRBD1	.	TRBJ1-2	TGTGCCATCAGGGTGGGACAGGGGGCGTCTAACTATGGCTACACCTTC	CAIRVGQGASNYGYTF
TRBV20-1	.	.	TRBJ2-3	TGCAGTGCCCCTCTCGATACGCAGTATTTT	CSAPLDTQYF